These 5 T cell receptor beta chains were sequenced from one sample in a study of T cell changes during pregnancy in multiple sclerosis. TCRdb keeps only in-frame clones here, not all; method: immunoSEQ multiplex PCR. Found here are 38,000 or so clones, approximately 90% of them singletons; the top ten hold about 0.4%. The sequencing here drew on CD4+ T cells from peripheral blood mononuclear cells, taken in the third trimester of pregnancy. The receptor set was obtained from a female donor with multiple sclerosis, enrolled in a pregnancy study.

This clone has a single count. The V and J genes are TRBV7-6 and TRBJ1-1, with TRBD1 matching over 7 bases. The CDR3 has 14 amino acids. Germline V gene data show CDR1 as SGHVS and CDR2 as FNYEAQ. Trimming took 0 bases from V and 4 from J; bases not matched to a gene: 2. CDR3 coding DNA: TGTGCCAGCAGCTTAGCGCAGGGGGGCACTGAAGCTTTCTTT. Translation: CASSLAQGGTEAFF.

The rearrangement uses TRBV5-1 and TRBJ2-6; D might be TRBD2 (6 bases). Germline lookup yields CDR1 SGHRS and CDR2 YFSETQ. V lost 4 bases and J lost 0, with 20 bases in between. The length of the CDR3 is 19 residues. CDR3 nucleotides: TGCGCCAGCAGCCCGCAACTAGCCACGGTCCGCTCTGGGGCCAACGTCCTGACTTTC. This translates into CASSPQLATVRSGANVLTF.

The chain uses TRBV7-8 and TRBJ2-7, with a tentative D call TRBD1 (6 bases). V lost 5 bases and J lost 5, with 16 bases in between. Germline CDR1 and CDR2: SGHVS and FQNEAQ. The CDR3 loop spans 14 amino acids. The CDR3 nucleotides read TGTGCCAGCAGCCAAAACAGGGCGGACCACGAGCAGTACTTC. Translation gives CASSQNRADHEQYF.

CDR3 sequence reads: CAWTQDQETQYF. The DNA of the CDR3 is TGTGCCTGGACGCAGGACCAAGAGACCCAGTACTTC. The rearrangement joins TRBV30 to TRBJ2-5, with D unresolved. Germline V gene lookup returns CDR1 GTSNPN and CDR2 SVGIG (reference sequence). The CDR3 covers 12 residues. Trimming removed 4 bases from V and 0 bases from J, with 6 bases in between. The full variable domain, completed using reference TRBV30 and TRBJ2-5, is SQTIHQWPATLVQPVGSPLSLECTVEGTSNPNLYWYRQAAGRGLQLLFYSVGIGQISSEVPQNLSASRPQDRQFILSSKKLLLSDSGFYLCAWTQDQETQYFGPGTRLLVL.

The chain recombines TRBV5-4 with TRBJ1-1, with a weak D call TRBD1 (5 bases). Trimming took off 0 bases at V and 0 bases at J, with 9 bases between the two ends. This CDR3 is 15 amino acids long. CDR1 and CDR2 from the germline V gene are SGHNT and YYREEE (reference sequence). The CDR3 sequence is CASSLAPGMNTEAFF. CDR3 DNA: TGTGCCAGCAGCTTGGCCCCAGGGATGAACACTGAAGCTTTCTTT.